This entry features one TCR beta chain sequence. The target antigen is unknown. This record comes from a study of PD-1 blockade in classical Hodgkin lymphoma. For the study at large: It was nivolumab at 3 mg/kg, given intravenously every 2 weeks, that patients received. Study-level findings and limits: TCR diversity at baseline was reported to be reduced in newly diagnosed patients relative to healthy donors.

Every patient was affected by relapse after autologous stem cell transplantation, while exposure to brentuximab vedotin was not uniform. Produced via immunoSEQ multiplex PCR; TCRdb's table is partial and in-frame only. The sample has about 97,000 clones, 65% to 85% seen once. The sample here was peripheral blood mononuclear cells (PBMCs), taken at baseline. The receptor's source is a human donor with classical Hodgkin lymphoma.

CDR3 loop: CAISGGTGDGVRPQSNTEAFF. CDR3 sequence (DNA): TGTGCCATCAGCGGAGGGACAGGGGATGGGGTTAGGCCGCAATCGAACACTGAAGCTTTCTTT. The chain is built from TRBV10-3 and TRBJ1-1; 10 nucleotides line up with TRBD1. The trim removed 6 bases at V and 1 base at J, leaving 23 bases unmatched. The CDR3 length is 21 residues. Germline V CDR1 and CDR2: ENHRY, SYGVKD.